This T cell receptor beta chain is drawn from a study of lymphopenia after photon versus proton radiotherapy. Study-level findings and limits: Oligoclonal CD8+ Temra expansion after nadir drove photon patients' diversity drop.

As regards this clone: Antigen unknown.

Generated by immunoSEQ multiplex PCR, the TCRdb table keeps only in-frame clones and is missing some. The sample holds 20,000 to 25,000 clones, 75% to 90% seen once. V shed 8 bases and J shed 9 bases, with 17 bases lying between them. Germline V gene lookup returns CDR1 SGHTA and CDR2 FQGNSA. The CDR3 loop spans 13 amino acids. The material sequenced was peripheral blood, taken from a patient treated with photon-based radiotherapy. The chain recombines TRBV7-2 with TRBJ2-1; no reliable D call. The receptor's source is a man aged 60 to 75 with pancreatic cancer. The CDR3 here is CASEKGRTAEQFF. The DNA of the CDR3 is TGTGCCAGCGAAAAGGGTCGAACGGCTGAGCAGTTCTTC.